Detailed here is one TCR beta chain. Methods used by the authors: Quantification of nucleated cells was approximated via reference gene primer amplification. The method was immunoSEQ multiplex PCR; TCRdb's version includes in-frame clones alone and lacks a portion of them. D and trimming come from the DNA, and the V and J calls and clone size come from that table. The data show roughly 25,000 clones, 85% to 95% seen once. These data are taken from a study of blood T cell repertoires in COVID-19. Study context: The samples span acute and convalescent COVID-19 from the United States, Italy and Spain. T cells, B-cell-depleted T cells, or PBMCs provided the cDNA or gDNA that served as material.

The CDR3 is made up of 14 amino acids. V lost 4 bases, J lost 11 bases, and 8 bases stayed unmatched. Germline V gene data show CDR1 as SGDLS and CDR2 as YYNGEE. Sequencing was carried out using peripheral blood. The chain has TRBV9 and TRBJ2-4; 11 bases align to TRBD1. The receptor was isolated from a woman aged 50 to 60 with active COVID-19. CDR3 residues: CASSNRDRGTVQYF. For the CDR3, the DNA is TGTGCCAGCAGCAACCGGGACAGGGGGACGGTTCAGTACTTC.